The 21 T cell receptor beta chains below come from one sample, sequenced in a study of T-cell reconstitution after alpha-beta-depleted transplantation in children. The TCRbeta library incorporated unique molecular identifiers. Each CDR3 protein gets one entry after TCRdb re-called the PCR reads with MiXCR. The table lists approximately 630,000 distinct CDR3 sequences, approximately 14% of them singletons. The sample consisted of PBMCs, taken before TCRalphabeta/CD19-depleted stem cell transplant. These receptors all stem from a girl aged 2 to 9 with congenital amegakaryocytic thrombocytopenia, due to receive a stem cell transplant.

The rearrangement uses TRBV10-2 and TRBJ2-7, with 9 bases lining up with TRBD2. Germline V CDR1 and CDR2: WSHSY, SAAADI. V dropped 10 bases and J dropped 6; count of bases not matched to a gene: 10. The CDR3 runs to 13 residues. CDR3 sequence reads: CAIAVAGVAEQYF. The CDR3 nucleotides are TGCGCCATAGCCGTAGCGGGAGTCGCCGAGCAGTACTTC.

This clonotype was counted at least ten times. The gene calls are TRBV12-3 or TRBV12-4 and TRBJ2-3; D might be TRBD2 (6 bases). This CDR3 is 12 amino acids long. Trimming left V 6 bases short and J 4 bases short, with 8 bases between. The CDR3 spells CASRGTADTQYF. The CDR3 bases are TGTGCCAGCAGGGGGACTGCAGATACGCAGTATTTT.

This clonotype occurred many times. J is TRBJ2-7 and V is TRBV12-3 or TRBV12-4, with TRBD1 matching over 7 bases. The ends lost 1 base at V and 2 bases at J; junction bases unmatched: 5. CDR3 size: 15 residues. The CDR3 sequence is CASSLGTGVTYEQYF. Here the CDR3 DNA reads TGTGCCAGCAGTTTAGGGACAGGAGTCACCTACGAGCAGTACTTC.

The V call is TRBV5-1, the J call TRBJ1-1; tentative D call: TRBD1 (5 bases). V lost 4 bases, J lost 1 base, and 14 bases lay in between. Germline loops: CDR1 SGHRS, CDR2 YFSETQ. This CDR3 contains 15 residues. CDR3 sequence: CASSPRLRGNTEAFF. The CDR3 DNA follows: TGCGCCAGCAGCCCGCGACTAAGGGGGAACACTGAAGCTTTCTTT.

V is TRBV29-1 and J is TRBJ2-1; possible D gene TRBD2, 6 bases. Between the trimmed V and J ends, which lost 6 bases and 8 bases, there was a span of 23 bases. Germline V gene lookup returns CDR1 SQVTM and CDR2 ANQGSEA. The CDR3 runs 15 residues. CDR3 amino acids: CSVKGVGAGRDEQFF. The CDR3 DNA reads TGCAGCGTCAAAGGGGTTGGCGCGGGACGGGATGAGCAGTTCTTC.

At least ten counts were recorded for this clonotype. This chain uses TRBV6-6 with TRBJ1-1; no clear D gene. CDR1 and CDR2 from the germline V gene are MNHNY and SVGAGI (reference sequence). The CDR3 sequence is 13 residues long. The V gene lost 7 bases and the J gene lost 1 base, with 10 bases spanning the gap. The CDR3 reads CASTKAQNTEAFF. DNA of the CDR3: TGTGCCAGCACCAAAGCACAGAACACTGAAGCTTTCTTT.

This clonotype was counted ten times or more. The gene calls are TRBV12-3 or TRBV12-4 and TRBJ2-7, with 8 bases matching TRBD2. V was clipped by 5 bases and J by 7 bases; unmatched bases: 13. CDR3 size: 15 residues. The CDR3 protein is CASSPSPGLGREQYF. CDR3 DNA: TGTGCCAGCAGTCCGTCCCCGGGACTAGGACGGGAGCAGTACTTC.

The rearrangement links TRBV7-9 to TRBJ2-1; 10 bases match TRBD2. The J segment lost 7 bases and the V segment lost 5 bases, leaving 11 bases of the junction unmatched. Germline V gene lookup returns CDR1 SEHNR and CDR2 FQNEAQ (reference sequence). CDR3 size: 16 residues. CDR3 amino acids: CASSERAGGLGNEQFF. Here the CDR3 DNA reads TGTGCCAGCAGCGAACGAGCGGGAGGGCTAGGGAATGAGCAGTTCTTC.

This clonotype was seen a few times. The V and J genes are TRBV6-2 or TRBV6-3 and TRBJ2-3; TRBD2 agrees at 7 bases. V shed 3 bases, J shed 1 base, and the junction held 22 bases outside the gene matches. Looked up from germline, CDR1 is MNHEY and CDR2 is SVGEGT. There are 21 residues in the CDR3. For the CDR3, the DNA is TGTGCCAGCAGTTATCGCGGGGAAACTAGCGCACCGTCGAGTGGCACAGATACGCAGTATTTT. Translating it yields CASSYRGETSAPSSGTDTQYF.

V is TRBV20-1 and J is TRBJ2-7; a weak D match, TRBD1 (6 bases). The V end was cut by 4 bases, the J end by 0 bases, with 19 bases between. The CDR3 extends over 16 amino acids. Germline V gene sequence: CDR1 DFQATT, CDR2 SNEGSKA (reference sequence). CDR3: CSAMGFDGTFSYEQYF. As DNA, the CDR3 is TGCAGTGCTATGGGGTTCGACGGGACATTCTCCTACGAGCAGTACTTC.

This clonotype has a handful of counts. The chain is built from TRBV7-2 and TRBJ1-4; D is undetermined. Germline V gene sequence: CDR1 SGHTA, CDR2 FQGNSA. Trimming removed 1 base from V and 4 bases from J, with 7 bases in between. The CDR3 runs 14 residues. CDR3 bases: TGTGCCAGCAGCTTAGGCCCGGGTAATGAAAAACTGTTTTTT. Amino acid sequence: CASSLGPGNEKLFF.

This clonotype turned up a few times. The rearrangement uses TRBV29-1 and TRBJ2-5; the match to TRBD2 covers 13 bases. J was trimmed by 5 bases and V by 3 bases; bases with no gene match: 9. This CDR3 spans 16 amino acids. Germline CDR1 reads SQVTM; CDR2 reads ANQGSEA. The CDR3 spells CSVDGLAGESWETQYF. As DNA, the CDR3 is TGCAGCGTTGACGGACTAGCGGGAGAGAGCTGGGAGACCCAGTACTTC. The entire variable domain, with the rest obtained from reference TRBV29-1 and TRBJ2-5, is as follows: SAVISQKPSRDICQRGTSLTIQCQVDSQVTMMFWYRQQPGQSLTLIATANQGSEATYESGFVIDKFPISRPNLTFSTLTVSNMSPEDSSIYLCSVDGLAGESWETQYFGPGTRLLVL.

This clonotype was recorded a few times. The V call is TRBV5-1, the J call TRBJ2-2; 7 bases match TRBD2. Germline V gene data show CDR1 as SGHRS and CDR2 as YFSETQ. Trimming at V came to 0 bases and at J to 4 bases, leaving 6 bases not matched to a gene. CDR3 length: 16 residues. The CDR3 reads CASSLGSGKGTGELFF. CDR3 sequence (DNA): TGCGCCAGCAGCTTGGGAAGCGGGAAAGGCACCGGGGAGCTGTTTTTT.

The sample holds many counts of this clonotype. The chain uses TRBV20-1 and TRBJ1-5; a weak D match, TRBD1 (5 bases). The CDR3 is 14 residues long. The germline CDR1 and CDR2 sequences are DFQATT and SNEGSKA (reference sequence). V was pared by 5 bases and J by 2 bases, with 13 bases between. The CDR3 protein is CSAGRAAGNQPQHF. CDR3 nucleotide sequence: TGCAGTGCTGGCAGGGCAGCGGGCAATCAGCCCCAGCATTTT.

This clonotype was recorded at least ten times. V is TRBV6-1 and J is TRBJ1-1, with D uncertain. V lost 1 base and J 4 bases, leaving 10 bases between the germline ends. The CDR3 loop spans 14 amino acids. Germline V CDR1 and CDR2: MNHNS, SASEGT. The CDR3 DNA is TGTGCCAGCAGTGAAGTGGGCAGCTTCACTGAAGCTTTCTTT. Its protein product is CASSEVGSFTEAFF.

This clonotype was observed many times. Germline is not matched at one junction end, which may reflect a read error. V is TRBV5-1 and J is TRBJ2-5; 7 bases fit TRBD2. Germline values: CDR1 SGHRS, CDR2 YFSETQ. The CDR3 is 13 amino acids. The CDR3 loop reads CASSWGGQETQYF. The DNA for the CDR3 is TGTGCCAGCAGTTGGGGGGGCCAAGAGACCCAGTACTTC.

The chain employs TRBV11-3 and TRBJ2-2, with TRBD1 identical over 10 bases. The CDR3 has 16 amino acids. Germline V lookup: CDR1 SGHNT, CDR2 YENEEA. V gave up 4 bases and J gave up 4 bases; unmatched junction bases: 6. CDR3 protein: CASSSARQGATGELFF. CDR3 in DNA: TGTGCCAGCAGCTCCGCCCGACAGGGGGCCACCGGGGAGCTGTTTTTT.

This clonotype occurred a few times. This chain connects TRBV30 to TRBJ2-1; 7 bases agree with TRBD2. The CDR3 contains 14 residues. The J segment lost 8 bases and the V segment lost 0 bases, leaving 7 bases of the junction unmatched. The germline V gene has CDR1 GTSNPN and CDR2 SVGIG (reference sequence). In nucleotides, the CDR3 is TGTGCCTGGAGTGTCGGCGGGAGTAGCCATGAGCAGTTCTTC. Translation gives CAWSVGGSSHEQFF.

On this clonotype itself: A much larger clonotype is one base distant, so this may be a read error. The chain has TRBV20-1 and TRBJ2-3, with D perhaps matching TRBD1 (5 bases). The CDR3 length is 17 residues. Germline V gene sequence: CDR1 DFQATT, CDR2 SNEGSKA (reference sequence). Trimming pared 3 bases from V and 0 bases from J, leaving 19 bases between. In DNA form, the CDR3 reads TGCAGTGCTAGGACGTTCTCAGGTCAGGGCAGCACAGATACGCAGTATTTT. This translates into CSARTFSGQGSTDTQYF.

The V call is TRBV20-1, the J call TRBJ2-1; TRBD2 matches at 12 bases. CDR3 length equals 18 residues. J gave up 4 bases and V 5 bases, and 15 bases lay outside the gene matches. Germline V gives CDR1 DFQATT, CDR2 SNEGSKA (reference sequence). The CDR3 coding sequence is TGCAGTGCTGTAGCAGCTAGCGGGAGGGCCGTTAGGTACAATGAGCAGTTCTTC. This sequence encodes CSAVAASGRAVRYNEQFF.

The sample holds many counts of this clonotype. The rearrangement joins TRBV20-1 to TRBJ2-7; D is perhaps TRBD1 (6 bases). The CDR3 runs to 14 residues. Germline V lookup: CDR1 DFQATT, CDR2 SNEGSKA (reference sequence). V was shortened by 1 base and J by 4 bases, with 14 bases between the two germline ends. In nucleotides, the CDR3 is TGCAGTGCTAGAGCGGGACACTTACCATACGAGCAGTACTTC. Residues: CSARAGHLPYEQYF.